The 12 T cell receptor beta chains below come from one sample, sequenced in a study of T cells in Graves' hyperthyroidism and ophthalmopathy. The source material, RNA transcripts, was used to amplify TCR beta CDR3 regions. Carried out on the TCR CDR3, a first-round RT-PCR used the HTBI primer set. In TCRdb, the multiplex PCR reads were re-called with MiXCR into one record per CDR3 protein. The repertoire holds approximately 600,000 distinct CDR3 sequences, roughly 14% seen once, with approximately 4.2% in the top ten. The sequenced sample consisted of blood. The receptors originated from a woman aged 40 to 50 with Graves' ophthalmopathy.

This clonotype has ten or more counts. CDR3 region: CASSPVTSGIYEQYF. CDR3 in DNA: TGTGCCAGCAGTCCGGTGACTAGTGGAATCTACGAGCAGTACTTC. V gene TRBV27 combines with J gene TRBJ2-7; D is perhaps TRBD2 (6 bases). Trimming left V 5 bases short and J 3 bases short, with 17 bases between. This CDR3 region has 15 residues. The germline V gene has CDR1 MNHEY and CDR2 SMNVEV (reference sequence).

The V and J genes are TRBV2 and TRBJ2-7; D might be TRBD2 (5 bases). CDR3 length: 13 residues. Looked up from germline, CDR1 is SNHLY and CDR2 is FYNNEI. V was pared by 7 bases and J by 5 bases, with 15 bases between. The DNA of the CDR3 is TGTGCCAGCAAACTCCAGGAGGTCCACGAGCAGTACTTC. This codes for CASKLQEVHEQYF.

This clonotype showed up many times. The CDR3 spells CARAPSTGKQLTEAFF. In DNA, the CDR3 is TGTGCGCGGGCCCCCTCGACAGGGAAGCAGTTAACTGAAGCTTTCTTT. The chain uses TRBV25-1 and TRBJ1-1; TRBD1 matches at 7 bases. Germline V gives CDR1 MGHDK, CDR2 SYGVNS. This CDR3 region has 16 residues.

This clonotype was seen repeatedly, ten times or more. The chain's CDR3 is CSARALTSGLYEQYF. The CDR3 nucleotides are TGCAGTGCTAGAGCCCTGACTAGCGGACTCTACGAGCAGTACTTC. The gene calls are TRBV20-1 and TRBJ2-7, with 9 nucleotides matching TRBD2. J lost 3 bases, V lost 1 base, and 7 bases had no gene match. From germline, CDR1 is DFQATT and CDR2 SNEGSKA (reference sequence). This CDR3 has 15 amino acids.

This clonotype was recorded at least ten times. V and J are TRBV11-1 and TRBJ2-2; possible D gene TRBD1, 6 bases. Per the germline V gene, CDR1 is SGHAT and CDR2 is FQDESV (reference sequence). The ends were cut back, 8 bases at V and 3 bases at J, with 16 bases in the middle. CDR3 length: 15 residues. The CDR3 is CASHQGTSYTGELFF. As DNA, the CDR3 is TGTGCCAGCCATCAGGGGACGTCTTACACCGGGGAGCTGTTTTTT. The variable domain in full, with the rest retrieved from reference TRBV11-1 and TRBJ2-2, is EAEVAQSPRYKITEKSQAVAFWCDPISGHATLYWYRQILGQGPELLVQFQDESVVDDSQLPKDRFSAERLKGVDSTLKIQPAELGDSAMYLCASHQGTSYTGELFFGEGSRLTVL.

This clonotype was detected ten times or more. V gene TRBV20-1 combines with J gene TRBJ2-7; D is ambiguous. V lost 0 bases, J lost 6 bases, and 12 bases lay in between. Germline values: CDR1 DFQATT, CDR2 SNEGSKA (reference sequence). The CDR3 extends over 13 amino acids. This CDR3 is CSARDVGTREQYF. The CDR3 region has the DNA TGCAGTGCTAGAGATGTGGGAACTCGCGAGCAGTACTTC.

CDR3 coding DNA: TGTGCCAGCAGTGAGGGGACAGAAAACACCGGGGAGCTGTTTTTT. This encodes CASSEGTENTGELFF. The chain employs TRBV28 and TRBJ2-2; 7 bases agree with TRBD1. This CDR3 region has 15 residues. The trim removed 5 bases at V and 2 bases at J, leaving 5 bases unmatched. Per germline, CDR1 MDHEN and CDR2 SYDVKM.

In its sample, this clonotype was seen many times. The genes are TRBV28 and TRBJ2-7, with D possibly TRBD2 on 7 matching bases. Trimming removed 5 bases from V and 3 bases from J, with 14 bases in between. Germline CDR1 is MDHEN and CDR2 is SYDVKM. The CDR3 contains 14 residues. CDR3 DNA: TGTGCCAGCAGTGAGGGGGGAGGGAGCTACGAGCAGTACTTC. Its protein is CASSEGGGSYEQYF.

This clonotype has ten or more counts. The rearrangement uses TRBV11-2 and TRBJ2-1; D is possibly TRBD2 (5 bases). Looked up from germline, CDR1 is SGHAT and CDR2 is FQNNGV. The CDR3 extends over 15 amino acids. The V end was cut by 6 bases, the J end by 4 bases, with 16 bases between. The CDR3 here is CASSREGGSYNEQFF. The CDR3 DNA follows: TGTGCCAGCAGTCGCGAGGGTGGGTCTTACAATGAGCAGTTCTTC.

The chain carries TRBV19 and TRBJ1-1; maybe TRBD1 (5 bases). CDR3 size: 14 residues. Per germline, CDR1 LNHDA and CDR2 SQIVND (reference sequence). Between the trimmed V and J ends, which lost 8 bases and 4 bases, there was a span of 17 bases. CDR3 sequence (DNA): TGTGCCAGTCCCTTCCAGGGTTTGAGCACTGAAGCTTTCTTT. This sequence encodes CASPFQGLSTEAFF.

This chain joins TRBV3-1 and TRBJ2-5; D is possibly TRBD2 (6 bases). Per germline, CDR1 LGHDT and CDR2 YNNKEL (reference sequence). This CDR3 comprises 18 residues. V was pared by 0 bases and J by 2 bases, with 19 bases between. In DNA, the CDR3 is TGTGCCAGCAGCCAAGAATGGTTGTTAGCGGAAGGTCAAGAGACCCAGTACTTC. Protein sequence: CASSQEWLLAEGQETQYF.

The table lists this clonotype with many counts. The CDR3 DNA reads as TGTGCCAGCAGTTTTCTAGAAGGAGGGGAGCTGTTTTTT. Amino acid sequence: CASSFLEGGELFF. V and J are TRBV12-3 or TRBV12-4 and TRBJ2-2, with D unresolved. The CDR3 has 13 amino acids. V lost 3 bases to trimming and J lost 8 bases, with 10 bases between them.